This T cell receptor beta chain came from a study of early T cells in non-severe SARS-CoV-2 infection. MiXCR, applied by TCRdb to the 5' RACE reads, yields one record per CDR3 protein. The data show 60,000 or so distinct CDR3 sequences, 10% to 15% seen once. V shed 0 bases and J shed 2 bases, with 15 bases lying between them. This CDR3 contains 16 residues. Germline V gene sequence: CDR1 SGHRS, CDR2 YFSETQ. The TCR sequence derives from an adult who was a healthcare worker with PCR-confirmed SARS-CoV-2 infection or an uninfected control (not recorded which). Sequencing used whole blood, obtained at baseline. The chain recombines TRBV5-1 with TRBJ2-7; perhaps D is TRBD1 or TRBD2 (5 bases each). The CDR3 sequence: CASSLEGQPGPYEQYF. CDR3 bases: TGCGCCAGCAGCTTGGAAGGTCAGCCGGGACCCTACGAGCAGTACTTC.